This T cell receptor beta chain was sequenced during a study of blood T cells in healthy people across ages. The germline CDR1 and CDR2 sequences are SGHTA and FQGNSA. The ends were cut back, 2 bases at V and 9 bases at J, with 11 bases in the middle. CDR3 size: 13 residues. For the second PCR, which ran for about 7 to 11 cycles, a sample-barcoded 5' primer and a J-beta primer mix were used. Tags on each cDNA molecule came from a template-switch adaptor with 12 random nucleotides. MiXCR, run by TCRdb on the 5' RACE reads, gives a single entry per CDR3 protein. The repertoire holds hundreds of thousands of distinct CDR3 sequences, with less than 35% as singletons.

Source material: blood. The receptor's source is a woman of 80 years or more in good health. The rearrangement joins TRBV7-2 to TRBJ2-1, with D perhaps TRBD2 (5 bases). The CDR3 is CASSLLAYGEQFF. The DNA of the CDR3 is TGTGCCAGCAGCTTATTAGCGTACGGTGAGCAGTTCTTC.